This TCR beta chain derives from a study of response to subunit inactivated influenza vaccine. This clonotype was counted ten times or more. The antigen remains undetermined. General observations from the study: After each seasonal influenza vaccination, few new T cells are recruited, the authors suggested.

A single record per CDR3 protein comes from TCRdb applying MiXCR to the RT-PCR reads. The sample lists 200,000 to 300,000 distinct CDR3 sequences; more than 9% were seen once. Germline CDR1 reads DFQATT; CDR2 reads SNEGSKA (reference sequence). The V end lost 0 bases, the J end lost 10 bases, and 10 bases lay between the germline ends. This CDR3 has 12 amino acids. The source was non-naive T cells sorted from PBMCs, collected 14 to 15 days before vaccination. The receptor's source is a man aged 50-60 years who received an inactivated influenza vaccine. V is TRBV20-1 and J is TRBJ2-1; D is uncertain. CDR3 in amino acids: CSARDLGMEQFF. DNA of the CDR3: TGCAGTGCTAGAGATCTGGGGATGGAGCAGTTCTTC.